This T cell receptor beta chain was sequenced for a study of T cells after yellow fever vaccination (dated by TCRdb to the late 2010s). Regarding the research as a whole: Libraries from fractions with low cell numbers were prepared with the SMART-Seq v4 Ultra Low Input RNA kit. Blood was drawn at multiple timepoints before and after primary and secondary immunization, with bulk PBMC replicates and cell subsets isolated. Two healthy male donors, one aged 18 to 29 and one aged 30 to 40 years, were included in the cohort. To follow T-cell clones before and after both primary and booster YFV17D yellow fever vaccination, bulk TCR alpha and beta repertoires underwent longitudinal sequencing.

Synthesis of TCR cDNA relied on 5'RACE template switching, a step that introduced a universal primer site along with unique molecular identifiers. cDNA synthesis was primed from both the TCR alpha and TCR beta constant segments. Library amplification used two PCR steps, and the second PCR step added sample barcodes and sequencing adapters. Libraries were sequenced on Illumina HiSeq 2500 (2x100 bp) or NovaSeq (2x150 bp). Regarding the original processing steps: MIGEC was used to demultiplex reads and collapse the reads into UMI consensus sequences, and MiXCR was used for V(D)J alignment. Using edgeR on replicate PBMC samples, clonotypes were called vaccine-responding if FDR was below 0.01 and the log2 fold change was above 5 up to day 15. CD4 or CD8 identity was assigned to each bulk clonotype according to whether the clonotype was present at higher abundance in the sequenced CD4 repertoire or the sequenced CD8 repertoire. TCRdb cleaned the public reads at Q25 with fastp, built clones with MiXCR and kept in-frame beta chains. Entries that share a CDR3 protein sequence are merged under the most common genes and DNA. These V and J calls originate from TCRdb's pipeline instead of the authors' own analysis. This sample comprises roughly 500,000 distinct CDR3 sequences, 15% to 20% of them detected only once. The ten largest clones take up roughly 13% of the sample.

The meaning of the sample's treatment or condition label: live attenuated yellow fever vaccine strain. Two biological replicates of bulk PBMCs were collected at each blood-draw timepoint. PBMCs were isolated from peripheral blood using a standard Ficoll-Paque protocol. TriZol was used to extract RNA from bulk PBMCs, from CD4 and CD8 fractions, and from dextramer-positive and dextramer-negative fractions. Turning to this clonotype: Its antigen specificity is not known. No base-level quality is on record; no much larger clone is a single base apart.

V is reduced by 2 bases and J by 7 bases, leaving a spacing of 5 bases between them. CDR3 length: 12 amino acids, cysteine to phenylalanine. The read is trimmed to its CDR3 DNA, 36 bases read in frame from base 1. Paper-wide results and their limitations: Most clones expanded after primary vaccination (around 96% of CD4 and 70% to 90% of CD8) were re-detected after the booster, suggesting that broad memory maintenance occurred. A small share of clonotypes was detected in both CD4 and CD8 compartments, with the overlap likely arising from convergent recombination. Compared with the primary T-cell response, the secondary T-cell response was weaker but faster, peaking on day 5 rather than day 15. FACS-sorted repertoires could contain abundant contaminating clonotypes from the bulk population, so computational filtering was required. Only a couple of donors were included in the study, so the extent to which the findings can be generalized is limited.

The rearranged chain carries TRBV12-3 or TRBV12-4 and TRBJ1-4, with the D gene not clear enough to name. The TCR comes from a man aged 25 to 40 who received the YFV17D yellow fever vaccine. The sample here was PBMCs, taken 15 days after the yellow fever booster vaccination. The DNA is TGTGCCAGCAGTTTACAGGTTGAAAAACTGTTTTTT. Its translation reads: CASSLQVEKLFF.